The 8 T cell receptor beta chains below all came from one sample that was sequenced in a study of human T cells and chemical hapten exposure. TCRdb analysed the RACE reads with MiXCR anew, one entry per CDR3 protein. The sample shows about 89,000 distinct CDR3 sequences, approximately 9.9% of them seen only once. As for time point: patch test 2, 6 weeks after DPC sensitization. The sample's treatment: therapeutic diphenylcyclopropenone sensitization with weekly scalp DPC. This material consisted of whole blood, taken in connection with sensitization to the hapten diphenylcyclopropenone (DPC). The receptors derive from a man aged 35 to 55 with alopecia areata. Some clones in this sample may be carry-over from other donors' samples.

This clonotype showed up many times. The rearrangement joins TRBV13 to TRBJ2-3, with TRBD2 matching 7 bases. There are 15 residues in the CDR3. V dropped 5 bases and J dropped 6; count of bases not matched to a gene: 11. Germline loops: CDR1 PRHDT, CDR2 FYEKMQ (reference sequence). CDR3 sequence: CASSHGLDPTDTQYF. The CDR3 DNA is TGTGCCAGCAGCCATGGACTAGACCCCACCGATACGCAGTATTTT.

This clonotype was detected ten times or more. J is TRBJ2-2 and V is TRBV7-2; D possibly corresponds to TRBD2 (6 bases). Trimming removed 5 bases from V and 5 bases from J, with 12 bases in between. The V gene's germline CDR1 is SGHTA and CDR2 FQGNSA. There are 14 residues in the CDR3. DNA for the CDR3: TGTGCCAGCAGCGGGACTTCCGTTACCGGGGAGCTGTTTTTT. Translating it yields CASSGTSVTGELFF.

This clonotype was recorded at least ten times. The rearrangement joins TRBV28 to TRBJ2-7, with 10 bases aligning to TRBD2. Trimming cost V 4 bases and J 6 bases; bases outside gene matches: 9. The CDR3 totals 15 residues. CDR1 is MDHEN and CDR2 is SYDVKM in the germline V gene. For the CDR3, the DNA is TGTGCCAGCAGTTCGGCTAGCGGGAGAGTTAGCGAGCAGTACTTC. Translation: CASSSASGRVSEQYF.

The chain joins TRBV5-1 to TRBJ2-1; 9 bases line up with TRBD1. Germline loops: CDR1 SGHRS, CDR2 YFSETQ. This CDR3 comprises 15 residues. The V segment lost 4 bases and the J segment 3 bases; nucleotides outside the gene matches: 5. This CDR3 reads CASSPQTGGYNEQFF. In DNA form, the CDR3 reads TGCGCCAGCAGCCCCCAGACAGGGGGCTACAATGAGCAGTTCTTC.

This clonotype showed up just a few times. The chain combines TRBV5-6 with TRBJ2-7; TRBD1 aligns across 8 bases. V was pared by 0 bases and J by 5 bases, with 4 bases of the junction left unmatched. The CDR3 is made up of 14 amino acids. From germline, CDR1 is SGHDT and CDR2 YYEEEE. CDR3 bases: TGTGCCAGCAGCTTGGGGACAGGGAGGAACGAGCAGTACGTC. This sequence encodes CASSLGTGRNEQYV.

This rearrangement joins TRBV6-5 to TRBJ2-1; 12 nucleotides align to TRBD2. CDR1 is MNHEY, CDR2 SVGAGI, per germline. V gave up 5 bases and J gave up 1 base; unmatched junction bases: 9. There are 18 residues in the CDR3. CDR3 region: CASSTTSGRQGSYNEQFF. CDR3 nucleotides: TGTGCCAGCAGTACGACTAGCGGGAGACAAGGATCCTACAATGAGCAGTTCTTC.

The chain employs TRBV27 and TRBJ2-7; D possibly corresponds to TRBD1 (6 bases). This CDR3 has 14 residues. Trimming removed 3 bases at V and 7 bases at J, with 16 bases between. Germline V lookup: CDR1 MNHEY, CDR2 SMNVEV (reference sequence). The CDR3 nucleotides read TGTGCCAGCAGTTTTCGGTCAGGGGTTGGGGAGCAGTACGTC. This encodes CASSFRSGVGEQYV.

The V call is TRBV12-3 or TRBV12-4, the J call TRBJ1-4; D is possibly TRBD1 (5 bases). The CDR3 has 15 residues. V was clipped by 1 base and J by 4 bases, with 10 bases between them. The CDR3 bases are TGTGCCAGCAGTTTAGAACAGGAGTATAATGAAAAACTGTTTTTT. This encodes CASSLEQEYNEKLFF.